This paragraph reports one TCR beta chain. Its matching antigen is unknown. The same CDR3 arises from other DNA sequences in this sample as well. The data derive from a study of shared clonotypes between healthy human individuals. V lost 4 bases, J lost 0 bases, and 5 bases stayed unmatched. The CDR3 sequence is 17 residues long. Germline values: CDR1 SGHRS, CDR2 YFSETQ. Libraries were prepared by immunoSEQ multiplex PCR; TCRdb keeps only in-frame clonotypes and omits some of them. Here the sample spans approximately 2.1 million clones, roughly 93% being singletons. Splitting the CD4+ cells yielded a CD45RA+ naive subset and a CD45RA-negative memory subset. Study results and limitations: Clonotypes which were not shared had lower generation probabilities than clonotypes that all four donors shared.

The receptor's source is a man aged 18-30 years in good health. Some clones in this sample may be carry-over from other donors' samples. The chain carries TRBV5-1 and TRBJ2-1; 12 bases agree with TRBD2. Sequencing was done on a sample of naive CD4+ T cells from PBMCs. Documented subset: CD45RA+ positively selected. The CDR3 coding sequence is TGCGCCAGCAGCCACGGACTAGCGGGAAGCTCCTACAATGAGCAGTTCTTC. This translates into CASSHGLAGSSYNEQFF.